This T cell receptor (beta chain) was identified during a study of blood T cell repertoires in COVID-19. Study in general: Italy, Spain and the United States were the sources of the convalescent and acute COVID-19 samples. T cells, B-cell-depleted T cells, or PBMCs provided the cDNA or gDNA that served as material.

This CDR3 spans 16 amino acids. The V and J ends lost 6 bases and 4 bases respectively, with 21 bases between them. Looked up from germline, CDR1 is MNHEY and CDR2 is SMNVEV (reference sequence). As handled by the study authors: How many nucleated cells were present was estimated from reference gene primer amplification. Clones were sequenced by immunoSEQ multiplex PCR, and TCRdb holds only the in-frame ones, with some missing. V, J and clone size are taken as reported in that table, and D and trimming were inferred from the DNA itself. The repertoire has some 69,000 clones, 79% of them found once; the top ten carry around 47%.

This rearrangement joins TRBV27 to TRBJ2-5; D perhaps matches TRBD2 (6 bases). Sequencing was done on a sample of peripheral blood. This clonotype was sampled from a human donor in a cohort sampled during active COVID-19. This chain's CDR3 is CASSRGTGTFLETQYF. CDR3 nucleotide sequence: TGTGCCAGCAGCCGCGGGACCGGGACCTTTCTAGAGACCCAGTACTTC.